This T cell receptor (beta chain) was found in a study of T cell responses to AZD1222 COVID-19 vaccine. Study results and limitations: Spike-specific TCR breadth and depth went up after people got two AZD1222 doses. Among the donors, most were white British and more were female, and clonal diversity was possibly underestimated. Baseline testing showed seropositivity in only six or seven AZD1222 recipients. Among vaccine-associated CD4 TCRs, coverage spanned spike, with dominance at 160-218 and 743-854.

TCRdb's table, derived via immunoSEQ multiplex PCR, lists solely in-frame clones and lacks some. Found here are around 70,000 clones, 88% of them singletons; the top ten hold roughly 8%. The CDR3 is 16 amino acids. From germline, CDR1 is MNHEY and CDR2 SVGEGT. The germline V and J ends were trimmed by 4 bases and 0 bases, with 14 bases remaining between them. Details on this clone: Its matching antigen is unknown.

The source material was peripheral blood, sampled on day 0 of AZD1222 vaccination. This TCR derives from an adult in good health. The chain recombines TRBV6-2 or TRBV6-3 with TRBJ2-3; weak D call: TRBD2 (5 bases). As DNA, the CDR3 is TGTGCCAGCAGTTCCAAGCGGACTTATAGCACAGATACGCAGTATTTT. Amino acids: CASSSKRTYSTDTQYF.